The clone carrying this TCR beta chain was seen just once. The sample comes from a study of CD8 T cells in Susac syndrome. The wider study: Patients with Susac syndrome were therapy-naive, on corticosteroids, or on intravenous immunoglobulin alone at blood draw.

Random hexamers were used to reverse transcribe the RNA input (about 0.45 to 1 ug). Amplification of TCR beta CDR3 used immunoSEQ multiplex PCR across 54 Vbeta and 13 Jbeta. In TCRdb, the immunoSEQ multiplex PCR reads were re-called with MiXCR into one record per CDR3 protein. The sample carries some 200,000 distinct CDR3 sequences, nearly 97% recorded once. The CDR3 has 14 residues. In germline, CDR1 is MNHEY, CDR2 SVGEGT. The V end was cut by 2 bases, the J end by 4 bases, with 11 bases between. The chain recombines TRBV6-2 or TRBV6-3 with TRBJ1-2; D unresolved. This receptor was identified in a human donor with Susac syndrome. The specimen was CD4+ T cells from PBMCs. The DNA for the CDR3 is TGTGCCAGCAGTTACAGTCCGCACGTCTATGGCTACACCTTC. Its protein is CASSYSPHVYGYTF.